The 27 T cell receptor beta chains reported below all come from one sample, sequenced in a study of cytomegalovirus exposure and HLA in healthy donors. PCR amplification relied on 60 Vbeta primers (plus 13 Jbeta primers). Here immunoSEQ multiplex PCR was the method, and the copy in TCRdb shows in-frame clones only, minus some. The sample records about 190,000 clones, approximately 79% being singletons. Sample: PBMCs. Receptor source: a woman under 30 in good health and CMV-seronegative.

CDR3 loop: CASSLGGELNTEAFF. DNA of the CDR3: TGCGCCAGCAGCCTAGGGGGGGAATTGAACACTGAAGCTTTCTTT. The chain combines TRBV4-1 with TRBJ1-1; a weak D match, TRBD1 (6 bases). Germline V gene lookup returns CDR1 MGHRA and CDR2 YSYEKL. CDR3 size: 15 residues. Between the trimmed V and J ends, which lost 4 bases and 0 bases, there was a span of 12 bases.

The J gene is TRBJ1-3, the V gene TRBV18; D is undetermined. Germline V gene data show CDR1 as KGHSH and CDR2 as LQKENI. V was trimmed by 0 bases and J by 0 bases, leaving 9 bases between them. The CDR3 runs to 16 residues. Here the CDR3 DNA reads TGTGCCAGCTCACCACCGAGCGGGCCCTCTGGAAACACCATATATTTT. It yields the protein CASSPPSGPSGNTIYF.

This CDR3 reads CSPLRDKSQPQHF. As DNA, the CDR3 is TGCAGCCCACTCCGGGACAAGTCCCAGCCCCAGCATTTT. The rearrangement joins TRBV29-1 to TRBJ1-5; possible D gene TRBD1, 6 bases. The V gene's germline CDR1 is SQVTM and CDR2 ANQGSEA. The CDR3 loop spans 13 amino acids. The V end was cut by 8 bases, the J end by 7 bases, with 18 bases between. The full variable domain, in which reference TRBV29-1 and TRBJ1-5 provide the parts outside the CDR3, is SAVISQKPSRDICQRGTSLTIQCQVDSQVTMMFWYRQQPGQSLTLIATANQGSEATYESGFVIDKFPISRPNLTFSTLTVSNMSPEDSSIYLCSPLRDKSQPQHFGDGTRLSIL.

J is TRBJ1-2 and V is TRBV6-5; 10 nucleotides match TRBD1. Germline V CDR1 and CDR2: MNHEY, SVGAGI. The CDR3 has 14 amino acids. Losses at the gene ends were 2 bases for V and 8 bases for J; bases not matched to a gene: 5. Written as DNA, the CDR3 is TGTGCCAGCAGTTACAACGACAGGGGGCGCGGCTACACCTTC. It is translated as CASSYNDRGRGYTF.

This clone has only one observation. The V call is TRBV27, the J call TRBJ1-6, with TRBD1 identical over 10 bases. The CDR3 runs to 14 residues. Trimming at V came to 5 bases and at J to 8 bases, leaving 3 bases not matched to a gene. The germline V gene encodes CDR1 MNHEY and CDR2 SMNVEV (reference sequence). CDR3 in amino acids: CASSAGTGDSPLHF. In nucleotides, the CDR3 is TGTGCCAGCAGTGCCGGGACAGGGGATTCACCCCTCCACTTT.

The V and J genes are TRBV6-6 and TRBJ2-3; tentative D call: TRBD2 (6 bases). CDR3 length equals 15 residues. V lost 0 bases, J lost 0 bases, and 7 bases lay in between. Per the germline V gene, CDR1 is MNHNY and CDR2 is SVGAGI (reference sequence). The chain's CDR3 is CASSYSRDSTDTQYF. Written as DNA, the CDR3 is TGTGCCAGCAGTTACTCGCGGGACAGCACAGATACGCAGTATTTT.

V usage is TRBV30 and J usage is TRBJ1-2; weak D call: TRBD1 (5 bases). The CDR3 has 11 residues. Deletions cut 3 bases from V and 8 bases from J, with 10 bases between. The germline V gene encodes CDR1 GTSNPN and CDR2 SVGIG (reference sequence). In DNA, the CDR3 is TGTGCCTGGAGGGAGGGGCGCGGCTACACCTTC. Its translation is CAWREGRGYTF.

The V gene is TRBV2, the J gene TRBJ1-4, with 9 positions matching TRBD1. This CDR3 spans 13 amino acids. Trimming cost V 7 bases and J 10 bases; bases outside gene matches: 7. Germline-derived CDR1 and CDR2 are SNHLY and FYNNEI. CDR3 sequence reads: CASTVLTGGKLFF. The CDR3 DNA reads as TGTGCCAGCACTGTCCTGACAGGGGGAAAACTGTTTTTT.

V usage is TRBV2 and J usage is TRBJ2-6; 14 bases line up with TRBD2. Germline V gene sequence: CDR1 SNHLY, CDR2 FYNNEI. The CDR3 extends over 22 amino acids. V shed 3 bases and J 1 base; nucleotides not matched to a gene: 14. CDR3 in amino acids: CASSDYGGTSGGGGSGANVLTF. In DNA form, the CDR3 reads TGTGCCAGCAGTGATTATGGAGGGACTAGCGGGGGAGGAGGGTCTGGGGCCAACGTCCTGACTTTC.

The V and J genes are TRBV28 and TRBJ2-7, with D possibly matching TRBD2 (5 bases). The germline V and J ends were trimmed by 3 bases and 1 base, with 13 bases remaining between them. This CDR3 region has 15 residues. CDR1 is MDHEN and CDR2 is SYDVKM in the germline V gene. The CDR3 protein is CASSFEGLRSYEQYF. The CDR3 DNA sequence: TGTGCCAGCAGTTTCGAGGGATTAAGGTCCTACGAGCAGTACTTC.

The genes are TRBV28 and TRBJ2-3; 8 bases fit TRBD2. This CDR3 spans 16 amino acids. Germline CDR1 reads MDHEN; CDR2 reads SYDVKM. V was pared by 2 bases and J by 4 bases, with 8 bases of the junction left unmatched. The CDR3 region has the DNA TGTGCCAGCAGTTTACCCGGGACTAGGTCCGCAGATACGCAGTATTTT. It is translated as CASSLPGTRSADTQYF.

The CDR3 nucleotides are TGTGCCAGCAGTTTAGGGAGAAATGAGCAGTTCTTC. Its translation: CASSLGRNEQFF. J is TRBJ2-1 and V is TRBV28; D might be TRBD2 (5 bases). This CDR3 contains 12 residues. The germline V gene encodes CDR1 MDHEN and CDR2 SYDVKM. Trimming cost V 2 bases and J 7 bases, with 6 bases left between them.

This chain connects TRBV27 to TRBJ1-2; D gene unclear. The CDR3 contains 15 residues. Germline assignment: CDR1 MNHEY and CDR2 SMNVEV (reference sequence). V was clipped by 3 bases and J by 4 bases, with 15 bases between them. CDR3 sequence: CASSFSLGGIYGYTF. The CDR3 DNA is TGTGCCAGCAGTTTTAGTTTAGGAGGGATCTATGGCTACACCTTC.

The V call is TRBV18, the J call TRBJ1-1, with TRBD1 identical over 7 bases. The CDR3 spans 13 residues. Germline loops: CDR1 KGHSH, CDR2 LQKENI. With 3 bases clipped from V and 5 bases from J, the junction kept 3 bases outside the gene matches. CDR3 nucleotides: TGTGCCAGCTCACCTAGGGGGCGGACTGAAGCTTTCTTT. Amino acids: CASSPRGRTEAFF.

The chain couples TRBV7-2 to TRBJ1-2; the D gene is possibly TRBD1 (6 bases). Germline-derived CDR1 and CDR2 are SGHTA and FQGNSA. The V end lost 2 bases, the J end lost 4 bases, and 14 bases lay between the germline ends. The CDR3 totals 15 residues. CDR3 residues: CASSLPQGMGYGYTF. CDR3 coding DNA: TGTGCCAGCAGCTTACCCCAGGGGATGGGCTATGGCTACACCTTC.

V gene TRBV10-3 combines with J gene TRBJ1-1, with D unresolved. Trimming removed 8 bases from V and 3 bases from J, with 7 bases in between. The CDR3 runs to 11 residues. CDR1 is ENHRY, CDR2 SYGVKD, per germline. The CDR3 nucleotides read TGTGCCATCGGGCAGGACACTGAAGCTTTCTTT. As protein: CAIGQDTEAFF.

V and J are TRBV14 and TRBJ2-4; D not resolved. V dropped 0 bases and J dropped 6 bases, with 12 bases sitting between them. CDR3 length: 15 amino acids. Germline values: CDR1 SGHDN, CDR2 FVKESK. DNA for the CDR3: TGTGCCAGCAGCCAAGACTCCCCGAACAGAAACATTCAGTACTTC. Translated: CASSQDSPNRNIQYF.

This clone was counted only a few times. The chain carries TRBV9 and TRBJ2-1; TRBD1 matches 7 bases. Germline lookup yields CDR1 SGDLS and CDR2 YYNGEE. This CDR3 comprises 15 residues. The trim removed 3 bases at V and 2 bases at J, leaving 5 bases unmatched. The CDR3 nucleotides read TGTGCCAGCAGCGCGTCGGGACAGACCTACAATGAGCAGTTCTTC. This encodes CASSASGQTYNEQFF.

This clone came up a few times. The chain is built from TRBV18 and TRBJ1-5; D gene unclear. V shed 3 bases and J shed 5 bases, with 11 bases lying between them. Germline V gene sequence: CDR1 KGHSH, CDR2 LQKENI. The CDR3 loop spans 14 amino acids. The CDR3 DNA reads as TGTGCCAGCTCACCTTCTACGGCGGATCAGCCCCAGCATTTT. It yields the protein CASSPSTADQPQHF.

The chain carries TRBV27 and TRBJ2-2; TRBD1 matches at 7 bases. There are 15 residues in the CDR3. V lost 5 bases to trimming and J lost 6 bases; unmatched junction nucleotides: 9. From germline, CDR1 is MNHEY and CDR2 SMNVEV (reference sequence). Here the CDR3 reads CASSPRQGEAGELFF. Here the CDR3 DNA reads TGTGCCAGCAGTCCCCGACAGGGTGAGGCCGGGGAGCTGTTTTTT.

This clone was observed a single time. The J gene is TRBJ1-2, the V gene TRBV9, with unresolved D. Trimming removed 0 bases at V and 3 bases at J, with 9 bases between. The CDR3 length is 14 residues. Germline V CDR1 and CDR2: SGDLS, YYNGEE. The CDR3 DNA sequence: TGTGCCAGCAGCGTAGGTGAACTGCACTATGGCTACACCTTC. Protein: CASSVGELHYGYTF.

The chain recombines TRBV18 with TRBJ2-3; D gene unclear. Germline V gene data show CDR1 as KGHSH and CDR2 as LQKENI. The CDR3 loop spans 15 amino acids. V lost 3 bases and J 0 bases, leaving 10 bases between the germline ends. CDR3 amino acids: CASSPLTTSTDTQYF. CDR3 DNA sequence: TGTGCCAGCTCACCTCTGACGACTAGCACAGATACGCAGTATTTT. Looking up the rest from reference TRBV18 and TRBJ2-3 gives the full variable domain: NAGVMQNPRHLVRRRGQEARLRCSPMKGHSHVYWYRQLPEEGLKFMVYLQKENIIDESGMPKERFSAEFPKEGPSILRIQQVVRGDSAAYFCASSPLTTSTDTQYFGPGTRLTVL.

The chain couples TRBV19 to TRBJ1-1; TRBD1 aligns across 8 bases. Trimming cost V 3 bases and J 1 base; bases outside gene matches: 7. CDR1 LNHDA and CDR2 SQIVND come from the germline V gene (reference sequence). The CDR3 is 16 amino acids. The CDR3 DNA reads TGTGCCAGTAGTATTCCCAGGACAGGGAAGAACACTGAAGCTTTCTTT. Translating it yields CASSIPRTGKNTEAFF.

This chain links TRBV29-1 with TRBJ2-7, with TRBD2 matching 7 bases. The CDR3 contains 14 residues. CDR1 and CDR2 from the germline V gene are SQVTM and ANQGSEA. Germline trimming cut 1 base from V and 6 bases from J; bases unmatched to any gene: 9. Written as DNA, the CDR3 is TGCAGCGTTGAAGGCCAGACTAGCACGGCCGAGCAGTACTTC. Amino acids: CSVEGQTSTAEQYF.

The V and J genes are TRBV14 and TRBJ2-1; 8 positions match TRBD2. The CDR3 sequence is 17 residues long. CDR1 and CDR2 from the germline V gene are SGHDN and FVKESK. The V segment lost 1 base and the J segment 4 bases; nucleotides outside the gene matches: 9. CDR3: CASSQGLARGAYNEQFF. As DNA, the CDR3 is TGTGCCAGCAGCCAAGGACTAGCGAGAGGGGCTTACAATGAGCAGTTCTTC.

The rearrangement uses TRBV2 and TRBJ2-1; D is unresolved. V lost 4 bases, J lost 8 bases, and 9 bases lay in between. The CDR3 contains 12 residues. Germline V gene lookup returns CDR1 SNHLY and CDR2 FYNNEI. The CDR3 DNA sequence: TGTGCCAGCAGTGGTCGCGGCGATGAGCAGTTCTTC. It is translated as CASSGRGDEQFF.

J is TRBJ2-1 and V is TRBV28; 10 bases match TRBD2. Per germline, CDR1 MDHEN and CDR2 SYDVKM. The length of the CDR3 is 16 residues. V dropped 2 bases and J dropped 10; count of bases not matched to a gene: 11. The CDR3 here is CASSLMMSSGRREQFF. CDR3 nucleotides: TGTGCCAGCAGTTTAATGATGTCTAGCGGGAGACGAGAGCAGTTCTTC.